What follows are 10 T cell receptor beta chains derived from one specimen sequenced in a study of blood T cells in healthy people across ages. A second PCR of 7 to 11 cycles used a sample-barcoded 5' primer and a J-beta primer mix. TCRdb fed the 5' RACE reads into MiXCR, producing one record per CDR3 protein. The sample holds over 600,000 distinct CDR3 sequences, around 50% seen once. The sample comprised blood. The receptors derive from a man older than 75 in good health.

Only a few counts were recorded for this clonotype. The CDR3 bases are TGTGCCAGCAGTTACGTCGGGGCTGGGGCCAACGTCCTGACTTTC. Its protein is CASSYVGAGANVLTF. The J gene is TRBJ2-6, the V gene TRBV6-5, with a weak D call TRBD2 (5 bases). The CDR3 consists of 15 residues. The V end was cut by 2 bases, the J end by 2 bases, with 7 bases between. Germline assignment: CDR1 MNHEY and CDR2 SVGAGI.

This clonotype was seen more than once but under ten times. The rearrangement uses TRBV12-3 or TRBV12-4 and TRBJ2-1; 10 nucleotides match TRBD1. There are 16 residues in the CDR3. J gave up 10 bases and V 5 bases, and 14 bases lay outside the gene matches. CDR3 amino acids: CASSPIWTGGQQEQFF. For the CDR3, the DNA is TGTGCCAGCAGTCCGATATGGACAGGGGGTCAACAGGAGCAGTTCTTC.

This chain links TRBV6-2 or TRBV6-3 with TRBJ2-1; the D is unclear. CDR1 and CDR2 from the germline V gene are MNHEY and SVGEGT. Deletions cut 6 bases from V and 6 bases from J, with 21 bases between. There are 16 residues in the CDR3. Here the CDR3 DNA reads TGTGCCAGCAGCCTCGAGGTGTACGAATTGGGCAATGAGCAGTTCTTC. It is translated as CASSLEVYELGNEQFF.

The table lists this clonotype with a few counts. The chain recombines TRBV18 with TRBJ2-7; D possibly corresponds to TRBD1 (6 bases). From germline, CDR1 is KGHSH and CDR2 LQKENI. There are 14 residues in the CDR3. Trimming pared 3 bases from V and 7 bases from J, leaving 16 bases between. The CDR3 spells CASSPGQELWEQYF. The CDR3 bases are TGTGCCAGCTCACCGGGACAAGAACTATGGGAGCAGTACTTC.

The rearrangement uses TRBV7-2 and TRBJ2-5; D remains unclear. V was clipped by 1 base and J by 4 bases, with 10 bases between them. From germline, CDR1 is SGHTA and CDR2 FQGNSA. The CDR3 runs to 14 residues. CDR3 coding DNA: TGTGCCAGCAGCTTAGGCTACGTCGGAGAGACCCAGTACTTC. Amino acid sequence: CASSLGYVGETQYF. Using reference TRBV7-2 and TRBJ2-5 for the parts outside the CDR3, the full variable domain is GAGVSQSPSNKVTEKGKDVELRCDPISGHTALYWYRQSLGQGLEFLIYFQGNSAPDKSGLPSDRFSAERTGGSVSTLTIQRTQQEDSAVYLCASSLGYVGETQYFGPGTRLLVL.

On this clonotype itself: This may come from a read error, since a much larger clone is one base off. This CDR3 reads CASSQNLAASYEQYF. CDR3 nucleotide sequence: TGCGCCAGCAGCCAGAATTTGGCCGCAAGCTACGAGCAGTACTTC. The chain combines TRBV4-1 with TRBJ2-7, with D unclear. The CDR3 spans 15 residues. Per the germline V gene, CDR1 is MGHRA and CDR2 is YSYEKL. Trimming stripped 3 bases from V and 3 bases from J, with 15 bases between.

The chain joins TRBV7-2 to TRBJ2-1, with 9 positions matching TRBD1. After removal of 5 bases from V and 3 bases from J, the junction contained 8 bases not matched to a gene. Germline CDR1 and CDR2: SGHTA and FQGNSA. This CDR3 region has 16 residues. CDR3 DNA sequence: TGTGCCAGCAGCCGGACCTACAGGGGGCTCTACAATGAGCAGTTCTTC. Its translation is CASSRTYRGLYNEQFF.

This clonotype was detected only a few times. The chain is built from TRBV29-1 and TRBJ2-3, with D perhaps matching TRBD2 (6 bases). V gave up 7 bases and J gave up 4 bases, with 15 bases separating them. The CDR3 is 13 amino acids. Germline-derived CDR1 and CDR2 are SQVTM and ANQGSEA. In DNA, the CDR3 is TGCAGCGGACTAGTTACCGGCGCAGATACGCAGTATTTT. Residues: CSGLVTGADTQYF.

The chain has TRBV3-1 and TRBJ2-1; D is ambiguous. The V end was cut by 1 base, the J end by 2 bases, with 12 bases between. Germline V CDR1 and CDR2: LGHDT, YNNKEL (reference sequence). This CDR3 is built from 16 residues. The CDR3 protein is CASSQGAGGAYNEQFF. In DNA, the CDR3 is TGTGCCAGCAGCCAAGGGGCCGGCGGCGCCTACAATGAGCAGTTCTTC.

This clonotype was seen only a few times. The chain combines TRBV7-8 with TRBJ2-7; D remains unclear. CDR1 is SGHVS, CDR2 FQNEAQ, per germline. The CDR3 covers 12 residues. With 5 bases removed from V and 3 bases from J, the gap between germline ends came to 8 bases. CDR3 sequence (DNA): TGTGCCAGCAGCATACTGGGCTACGAGCAGTACTTC. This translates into CASSILGYEQYF.